The next 7 T cell receptor beta chains were all read from a single sample in a study of human thymus T cells. During corrective heart surgery, resections were taken, and the thymus tissue came from them. Profiling relied on immunoSEQ multiplex PCR, and the TCRdb table lists in-frame clones only, not all of them. The profile shows some 120,000 clones, about 93% of them singletons. Sequenced sample: thymus tissue. The receptors were sampled from a boy in the first two years of life with a congenital heart defect but otherwise immunologically healthy.

CDR3 amino acids: CASSIGGRRTYEQYF. In DNA, the CDR3 is TGTGCCAGTAGTATAGGCGGCAGGCGTACCTACGAGCAGTACTTC. J is TRBJ2-7 and V is TRBV19; D ambiguous. V lost 1 base and J 2 bases, leaving 12 bases between the germline ends. Germline V lookup: CDR1 LNHDA, CDR2 SQIVND (reference sequence). This CDR3 region has 15 residues.

V gene TRBV5-8 combines with J gene TRBJ2-1; no firm D call. Per germline, CDR1 SGHTS and CDR2 YDEGEE. V lost 5 bases and J lost 14, with 17 bases in between. The CDR3 runs 12 residues. The CDR3: CASRFPGQYEFF. The CDR3 DNA sequence: TGTGCCAGCAGGTTCCCTGGGCAATACGAGTTCTTC.

This chain uses TRBV2 with TRBJ2-6; D is uncertain. CDR1 is SNHLY, CDR2 FYNNEI, per germline. Trimming took off 1 base at V and 0 bases at J, with 13 bases between the two ends. The CDR3 is made up of 18 amino acids. This CDR3 is CASSEEWGRASGANVLTF. CDR3 sequence (DNA): TGTGCCAGCAGTGAAGAGTGGGGTAGGGCCTCTGGGGCCAACGTCCTGACTTTC.

V usage is TRBV4-2 and J usage is TRBJ2-7; D possibly corresponds to TRBD2 (7 bases). Germline V CDR1 and CDR2: LGHNA, YNFKEQ. The CDR3 sequence is 16 residues long. Trimming removed 0 bases at V and 7 bases at J, with 19 bases between. CDR3 residues: CASSQDKGPGGAEQYF. The DNA for the CDR3 is TGTGCCAGCAGCCAAGATAAGGGTCCTGGGGGGGCGGAGCAGTACTTC.

This sequence joins TRBV28 and TRBJ1-1; TRBD1 might be the D (6 bases). This CDR3 spans 18 amino acids. V dropped 4 bases and J dropped 0 bases, with 21 bases sitting between them. Germline V gene lookup returns CDR1 MDHEN and CDR2 SYDVKM. The CDR3 sequence is CASSSPGHLLYMNTEAFF. DNA of the CDR3: TGTGCCAGCAGTTCACCGGGACACCTGCTTTATATGAACACTGAAGCTTTCTTT. The entire variable domain, with the rest obtained from reference TRBV28 and TRBJ1-1, is as follows: DVKVTQSSRYLVKRTGEKVFLECVQDMDHENMFWYRQDPGLGLRLIYFSYDVKMKEKGDIPEGYSVSREKKERFSLILESASTNQTSMYLCASSSPGHLLYMNTEAFFGQGTRLTVV.

The rearrangement joins TRBV28 to TRBJ1-4; 9 bases fit TRBD1. The CDR3 has 16 residues. Germline values: CDR1 MDHEN, CDR2 SYDVKM. V shed 5 bases, J shed 8 bases, and the junction held 12 bases outside the gene matches. As DNA, the CDR3 is TGTGCCAGCAGTACCCTTCCCGGGACAGGGTACGAAAAACTGTTTTTT. It specifies CASSTLPGTGYEKLFF.

This clone has only one observation. Other DNA sequences in this specimen translate into the identical CDR3. The chain has TRBV6-5 and TRBJ1-1; no clear D. Germline V gene lookup returns CDR1 MNHEY and CDR2 SVGAGI. V lost 0 bases, J lost 2 bases, and 7 bases lay in between. This CDR3 has 14 amino acids. The CDR3 protein is CASSYSGGNTEAFF. CDR3 DNA sequence: TGTGCCAGCAGTTACTCGGGTGGAAACACTGAAGCTTTCTTT.